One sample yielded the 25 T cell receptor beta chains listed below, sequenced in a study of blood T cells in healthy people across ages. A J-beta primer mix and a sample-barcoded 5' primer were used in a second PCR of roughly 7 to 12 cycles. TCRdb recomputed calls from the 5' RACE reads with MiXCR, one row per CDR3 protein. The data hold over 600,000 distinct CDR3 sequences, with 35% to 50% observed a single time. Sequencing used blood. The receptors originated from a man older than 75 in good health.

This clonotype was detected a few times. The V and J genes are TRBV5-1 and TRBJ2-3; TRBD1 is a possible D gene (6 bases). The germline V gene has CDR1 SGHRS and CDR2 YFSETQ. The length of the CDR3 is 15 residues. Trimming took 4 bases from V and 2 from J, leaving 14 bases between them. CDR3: CASSTQGLDTDTQYF. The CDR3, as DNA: TGCGCCAGCAGCACACAGGGTTTGGACACAGATACGCAGTATTTT. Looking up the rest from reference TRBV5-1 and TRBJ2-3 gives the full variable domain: KAGVTQTPRYLIKTRGQQVTLSCSPISGHRSVSWYQQTPGQGLQFLFEYFSETQRNKGNFPGRFSGRQFSNSRSEMNVSTLELGDSALYLCASSTQGLDTDTQYFGPGTRLTVL.

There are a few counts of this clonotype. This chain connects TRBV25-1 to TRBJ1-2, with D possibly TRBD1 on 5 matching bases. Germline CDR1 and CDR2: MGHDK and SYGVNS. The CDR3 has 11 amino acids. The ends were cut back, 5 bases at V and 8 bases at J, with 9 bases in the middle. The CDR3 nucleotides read TGTGCCAGCAGTTGGGGGAGCGGCTACACCTTC. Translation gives CASSWGSGYTF.

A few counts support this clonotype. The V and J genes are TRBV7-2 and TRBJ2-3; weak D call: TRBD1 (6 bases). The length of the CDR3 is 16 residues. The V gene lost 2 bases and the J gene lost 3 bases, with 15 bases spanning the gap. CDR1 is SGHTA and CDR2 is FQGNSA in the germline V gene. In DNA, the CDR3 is TGTGCCAGCAGCTTAAGTACAGGGACCAGAACAGATACGCAGTATTTT. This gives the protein CASSLSTGTRTDTQYF.

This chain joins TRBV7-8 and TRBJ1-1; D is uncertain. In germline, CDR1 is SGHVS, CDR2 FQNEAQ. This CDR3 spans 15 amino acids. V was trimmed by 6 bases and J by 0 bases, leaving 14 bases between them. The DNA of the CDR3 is TGTGCCAGCAGACCCGGAGGAAACTTGAACACTGAAGCTTTCTTT. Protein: CASRPGGNLNTEAFF.

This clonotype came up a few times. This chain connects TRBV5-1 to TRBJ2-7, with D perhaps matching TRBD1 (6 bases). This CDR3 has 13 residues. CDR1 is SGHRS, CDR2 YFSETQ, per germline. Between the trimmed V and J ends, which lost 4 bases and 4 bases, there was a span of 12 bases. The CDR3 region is CASSGGQLYEQYF. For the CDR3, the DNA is TGCGCCAGCAGCGGCGGACAGCTTTACGAGCAGTACTTC.

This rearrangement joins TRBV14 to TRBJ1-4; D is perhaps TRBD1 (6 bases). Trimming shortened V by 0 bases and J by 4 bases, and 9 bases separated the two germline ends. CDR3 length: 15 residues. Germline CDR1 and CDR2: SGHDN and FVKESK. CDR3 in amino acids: CASSQDQGFNEKLFF. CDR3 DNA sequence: TGTGCCAGCAGCCAAGATCAGGGGTTTAATGAAAAACTGTTTTTT.

The CDR3 loop is CASSRPGTANTGELFF. DNA for the CDR3: TGTGCCAGCAGCCGGCCCGGGACAGCCAACACCGGGGAGCTGTTTTTT. The chain uses TRBV9 and TRBJ2-2; TRBD1 agrees at 7 bases. This CDR3 spans 16 amino acids. After removal of 4 bases from V and 2 bases from J, the junction contained 8 bases not matched to a gene. Germline values: CDR1 SGDLS, CDR2 YYNGEE.

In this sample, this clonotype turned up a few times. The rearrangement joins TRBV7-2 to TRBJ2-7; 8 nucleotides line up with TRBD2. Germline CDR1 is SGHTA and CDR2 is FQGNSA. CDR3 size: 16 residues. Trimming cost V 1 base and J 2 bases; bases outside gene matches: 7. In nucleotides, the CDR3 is TGTGCCAGCAGCTTAGGGTTGACTAGCGCTCCCTACGAGCAGTACTTC. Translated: CASSLGLTSAPYEQYF.

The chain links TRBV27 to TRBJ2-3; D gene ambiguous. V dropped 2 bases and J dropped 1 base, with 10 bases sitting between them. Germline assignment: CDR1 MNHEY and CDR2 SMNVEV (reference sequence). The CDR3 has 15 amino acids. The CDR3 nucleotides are TGTGCCAGCAGTTTAGGAGTGATTGGCACAGATACGCAGTATTTT. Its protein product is CASSLGVIGTDTQYF.

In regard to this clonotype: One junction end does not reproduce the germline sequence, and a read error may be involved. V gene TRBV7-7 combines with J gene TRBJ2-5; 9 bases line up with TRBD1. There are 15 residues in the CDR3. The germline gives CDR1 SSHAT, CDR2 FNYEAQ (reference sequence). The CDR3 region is CASSLEGTGLETQYF. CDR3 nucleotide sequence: TGTGCTAGCAGCTTAGAAGGGACAGGGTTGGAGACCCAGTACTTC.

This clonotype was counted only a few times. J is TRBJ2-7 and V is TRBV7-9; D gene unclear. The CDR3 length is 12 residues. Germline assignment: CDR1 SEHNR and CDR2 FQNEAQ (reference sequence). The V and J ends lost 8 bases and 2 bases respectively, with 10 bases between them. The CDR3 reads CASASRAYEQYF. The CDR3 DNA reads TGTGCCAGCGCGAGTAGGGCCTACGAGCAGTACTTC. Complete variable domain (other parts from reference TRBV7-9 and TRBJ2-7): DTGVSQNPRHKITKRGQNVTFRCDPISEHNRLYWYRQTLGQGPEFLTYFQNEAQLEKSRLLSDRFSAERPKGSFSTLEIQRTEQGDSAMYLCASASRAYEQYFGPGTRLTVT.

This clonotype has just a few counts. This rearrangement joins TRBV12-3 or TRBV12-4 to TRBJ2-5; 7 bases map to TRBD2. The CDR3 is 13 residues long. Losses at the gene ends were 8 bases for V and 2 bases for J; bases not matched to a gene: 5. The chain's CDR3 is CASCRAGQETQYF. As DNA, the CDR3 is TGTGCCAGCTGCCGAGCGGGGCAAGAGACCCAGTACTTC.

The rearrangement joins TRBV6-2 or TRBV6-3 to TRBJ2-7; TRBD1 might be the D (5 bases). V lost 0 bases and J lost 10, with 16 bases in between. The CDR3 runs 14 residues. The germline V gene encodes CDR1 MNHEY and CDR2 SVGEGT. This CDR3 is CASSYSGPQEAQYF. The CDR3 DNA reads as TGTGCCAGCAGTTACTCGGGGCCACAAGAGGCCCAGTACTTC.

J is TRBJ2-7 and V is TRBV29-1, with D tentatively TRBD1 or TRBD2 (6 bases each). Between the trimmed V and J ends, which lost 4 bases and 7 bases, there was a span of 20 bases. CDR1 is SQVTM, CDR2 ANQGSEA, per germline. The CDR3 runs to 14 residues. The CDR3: CSVVKGGSYNEQYF. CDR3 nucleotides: TGCAGCGTTGTGAAAGGGGGGTCCTACAATGAGCAGTACTTC.

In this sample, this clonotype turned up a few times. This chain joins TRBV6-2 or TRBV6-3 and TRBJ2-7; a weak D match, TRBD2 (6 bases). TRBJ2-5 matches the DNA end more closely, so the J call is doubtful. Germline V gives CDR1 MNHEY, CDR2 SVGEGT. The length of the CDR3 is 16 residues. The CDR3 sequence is CASSYVGASAGETQYF. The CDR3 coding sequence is TGTGCCAGCAGTTACGTTGGGGCTAGCGCGGGAGAGACCCAGTACTTC.

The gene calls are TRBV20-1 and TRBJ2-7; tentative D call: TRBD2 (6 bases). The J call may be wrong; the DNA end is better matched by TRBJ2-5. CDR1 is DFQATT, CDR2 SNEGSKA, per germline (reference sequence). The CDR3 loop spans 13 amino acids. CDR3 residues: CSARRRRGETQYF. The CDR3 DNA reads TGCAGTGCTAGGCGCCGGAGGGGAGAGACCCAGTACTTC.

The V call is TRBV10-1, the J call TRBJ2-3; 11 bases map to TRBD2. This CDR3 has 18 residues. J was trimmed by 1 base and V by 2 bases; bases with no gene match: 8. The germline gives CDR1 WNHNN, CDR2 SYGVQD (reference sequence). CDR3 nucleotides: TGCGCCAGCAGTGAGGGCGGAGGGACTAGCGGTCGCACAGATACGCAGTATTTT. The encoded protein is CASSEGGGTSGRTDTQYF.

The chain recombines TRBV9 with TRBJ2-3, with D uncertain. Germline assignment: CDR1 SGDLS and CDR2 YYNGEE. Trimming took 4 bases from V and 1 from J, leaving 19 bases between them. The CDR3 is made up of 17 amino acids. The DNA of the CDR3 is TGTGCCAGCAGCCCCTCCGTAGGTTTCCGGGGCACAGATACGCAGTATTTT. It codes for CASSPSVGFRGTDTQYF.

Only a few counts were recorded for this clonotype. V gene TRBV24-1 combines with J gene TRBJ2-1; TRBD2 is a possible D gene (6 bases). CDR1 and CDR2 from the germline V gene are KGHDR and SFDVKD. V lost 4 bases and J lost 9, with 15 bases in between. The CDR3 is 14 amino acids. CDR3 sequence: CATSDPSAGSEQFF. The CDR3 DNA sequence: TGTGCCACCAGTGACCCCAGTGCGGGATCTGAGCAGTTCTTC.

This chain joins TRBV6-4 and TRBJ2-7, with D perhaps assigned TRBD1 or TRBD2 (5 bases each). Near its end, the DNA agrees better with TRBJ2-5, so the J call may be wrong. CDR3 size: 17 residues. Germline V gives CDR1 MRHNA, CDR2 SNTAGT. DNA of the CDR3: TGTGCCAGCAGTGAAATTTCCCGGGACCGCGTCTGTGGGACCCAGTACTTC. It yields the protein CASSEISRDRVCGTQYF.

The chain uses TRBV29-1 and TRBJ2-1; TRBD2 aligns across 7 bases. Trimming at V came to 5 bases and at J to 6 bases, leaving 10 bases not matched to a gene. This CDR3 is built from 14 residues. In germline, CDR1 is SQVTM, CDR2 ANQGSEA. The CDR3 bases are TGCAGCGTTTCTTCCCGAGCGGGAAGCAATGAGCAGTTCTTC. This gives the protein CSVSSRAGSNEQFF.

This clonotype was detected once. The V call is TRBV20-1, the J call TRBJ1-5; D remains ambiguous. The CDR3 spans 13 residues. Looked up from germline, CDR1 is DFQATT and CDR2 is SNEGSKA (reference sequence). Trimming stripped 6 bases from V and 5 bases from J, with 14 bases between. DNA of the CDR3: TGCAGTGCCGCGACGGGAGGCTATCAGCCCCAGCATTTT. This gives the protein CSAATGGYQPQHF.

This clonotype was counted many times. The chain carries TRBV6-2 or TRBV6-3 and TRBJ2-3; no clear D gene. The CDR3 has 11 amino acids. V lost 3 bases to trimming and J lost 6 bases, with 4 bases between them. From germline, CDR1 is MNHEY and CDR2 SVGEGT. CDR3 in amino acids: CASSYFDTQYF. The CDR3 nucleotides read TGTGCCAGCAGTTATTTCGATACGCAGTATTTT.

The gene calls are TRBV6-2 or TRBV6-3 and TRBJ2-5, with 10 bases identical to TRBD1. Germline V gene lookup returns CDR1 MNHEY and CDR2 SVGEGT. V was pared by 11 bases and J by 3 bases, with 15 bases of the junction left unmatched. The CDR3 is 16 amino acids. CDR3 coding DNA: TGTGCCCGGGGGGGGACAGGGGCTCTCCCCAAAGAGACCCAGTACTTC. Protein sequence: CARGGTGALPKETQYF.

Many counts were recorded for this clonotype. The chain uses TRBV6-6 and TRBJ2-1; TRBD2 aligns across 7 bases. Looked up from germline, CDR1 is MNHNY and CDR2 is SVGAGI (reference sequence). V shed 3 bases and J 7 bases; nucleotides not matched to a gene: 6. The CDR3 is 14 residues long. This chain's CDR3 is CASSYGGDENEQFF. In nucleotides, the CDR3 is TGTGCCAGCAGTTATGGGGGGGATGAGAATGAGCAGTTCTTC.